This T cell receptor beta chain was sequenced for a study of OX40 agonist ivuxolimab in advanced cancers. Data came from immunoSEQ multiplex PCR; TCRdb stores just in-frame clones and leaves some out. The sample carries 60,000 or so clones, 65% to 90% recorded once. This clone was counted a single time. Germline V lookup: CDR1 MNHEY, CDR2 SVGAGI. This CDR3 comprises 14 residues. V dropped 0 bases and J dropped 4 bases, with 9 bases sitting between them. The sample was CD4+ or CD8+ T cells sorted from blood, taken in a trial of the OX40 agonist ivuxolimab. The clonotype originates from an adult with an advanced solid tumor such as melanoma, head and neck, liver or kidney cancer. The chain recombines TRBV6-5 with TRBJ1-2; no reliable D call. The CDR3 DNA reads as TGTGCCAGCAGTTACTCTGAGAGGACCTATGGCTACACCTTC. Residues: CASSYSERTYGYTF.